Listed here is a single TCR beta chain. Indicated treatment: 15 to 20 received Ad26.COV2.S at low or high dose, single or two shots; 5 received placebo; per-sample allocation not given. Collection of samples fell on day 63 after the first vaccine or placebo injection. Wuhan-strain SARS-CoV-2 spike was expressed by the Ad26 vector that made up the vaccine. Germline CDR1 and CDR2: SGHTA and FQGTGA. The CDR3 spans 13 residues. The V gene lost 5 bases and the J gene lost 4 bases, with 12 bases spanning the gap. The sample originates from a study of Ad26.COV2.S vaccination and SARS-CoV-2 variants. Method: immunoSEQ multiplex PCR; TCRdb's copy keeps in-frame clones and lacks some. The table includes some 290,000 clones, around four fifths detected once.

The V call is TRBV7-3, the J call TRBJ2-7; TRBD1 or TRBD2 may be the D gene (5 bases each). The specimen comprised peripheral blood, sampled in a trial of Ad26.COV2.S vaccine versus placebo. This sequence was found in a person between 18 and 60 years old who received the Ad26.COV2.S COVID-19 vaccine or a placebo. The CDR3 region is CASSPSGRYEQYF. The CDR3, as DNA: TGTGCCAGCAGCCCCTCGGGACGGTACGAGCAGTACTTC. Supplemented by reference TRBV7-3 and TRBJ2-7, the full variable domain reads GAGVSQTPSNKVTEKGKYVELRCDPISGHTALYWYRQSLGQGPEFLIYFQGTGAADDSGLPNDRFFAVRPEGSVSTLKIQRTERGDSAVYLCASSPSGRYEQYFGPGTRLTVT.